This is a list of T cell receptor beta chains from one sample in a study of OX40 agonist ivuxolimab in advanced cancers. Sequencing was performed with immunoSEQ multiplex PCR; in TCRdb, only in-frame clones are kept and a portion is missing. The repertoire holds 45,000 to 60,000 clones, with more than 70% as singletons. The source was CD4+ or CD8+ T cells sorted from blood, collected in a trial of the OX40 agonist ivuxolimab. The origin of the receptors is an adult with an advanced solid tumor such as melanoma, head and neck, liver or kidney cancer. Each CDR3 is given without its conserved first and last residue. Each record gives: CDR3 length, D gene, V gene, J gene, CDR3 protein. The D gene is left open where the match is weak.

cdr3_length: 12; d_call: NA; v_call: TRBV6-1; j_call: TRBJ2-1; cdr3_aa: ASSDRRAYNEQF
cdr3_length: 13; d_call: TRBD1; v_call: TRBV28; j_call: TRBJ1-4; cdr3_aa: ASSRLQGAHEKLF
cdr3_length: 10; d_call: NA; v_call: TRBV5-4; j_call: TRBJ2-2; cdr3_aa: ASSSDTGELF
cdr3_length: 14; d_call: TRBD1; v_call: TRBV6-6; j_call: TRBJ1-3; cdr3_aa: ASSYSTGFSGNTIY
cdr3_length: 13; d_call: NA; v_call: TRBV6-1; j_call: TRBJ1-5; cdr3_aa: ASTSGAFGNQPQH
cdr3_length: 15; d_call: TRBD1; v_call: TRBV14; j_call: TRBJ2-1; cdr3_aa: ASSQARGTGRYNEQF
cdr3_length: 13; d_call: TRBD1; v_call: TRBV28; j_call: TRBJ2-7; cdr3_aa: ATLGGQGNPYEQY
cdr3_length: 11; d_call: TRBD1; v_call: TRBV5-3; j_call: TRBJ1-2; cdr3_aa: ASSTDRGYGYT
cdr3_length: 15; d_call: TRBD1; v_call: TRBV5-1; j_call: TRBJ1-3; cdr3_aa: ASSFWDRSLSGNTIY
cdr3_length: 12; d_call: NA; v_call: TRBV5-1; j_call: TRBJ2-1; cdr3_aa: ASSLGGGNTEQF
cdr3_length: 11; d_call: NA; v_call: TRBV7-9; j_call: TRBJ1-6; cdr3_aa: ASSLAENSPLH
cdr3_length: 11; d_call: NA; v_call: TRBV2; j_call: TRBJ2-2; cdr3_aa: ASRRGGTGELF
cdr3_length: 17; d_call: TRBD1; v_call: TRBV6-1; j_call: TRBJ1-6; cdr3_aa: ASSGHPGQLNSYNSPLH
cdr3_length: 13; d_call: TRBD1; v_call: TRBV5-6; j_call: TRBJ2-5; cdr3_aa: ASSLVQGAGETQY
cdr3_length: 12; d_call: NA; v_call: TRBV2; j_call: TRBJ2-1; cdr3_aa: ASSDPGTYNEQF
cdr3_length: 12; d_call: NA; v_call: TRBV27; j_call: TRBJ1-2; cdr3_aa: ASSLRDPNYGYT
cdr3_length: 13; d_call: TRBD2; v_call: TRBV30; j_call: TRBJ2-1; cdr3_aa: AWSPSGRGRNEQF
cdr3_length: 12; d_call: TRBD2; v_call: TRBV5-4; j_call: TRBJ2-5; cdr3_aa: ASSLAGVRETQY
cdr3_length: 11; d_call: NA; v_call: TRBV6-6; j_call: TRBJ1-2; cdr3_aa: ASSYSATGGYT
cdr3_length: 13; d_call: NA; v_call: TRBV5-5; j_call: TRBJ2-1; cdr3_aa: ASSSPLSSYNEQF
cdr3_length: 13; d_call: NA; v_call: TRBV7-3; j_call: TRBJ2-1; cdr3_aa: ASSLGWSSYNEQF
cdr3_length: 14; d_call: NA; v_call: TRBV14; j_call: TRBJ1-1; cdr3_aa: ASSQTGRGQYTEAF
cdr3_length: 14; d_call: NA; v_call: TRBV21-1; j_call: TRBJ2-2; cdr3_aa: ASSAPGRGRTGELF
cdr3_length: 14; d_call: TRBD2; v_call: TRBV7-8; j_call: TRBJ2-1; cdr3_aa: ASSFTSGPLGDEQF
cdr3_length: 15; d_call: TRBD2; v_call: TRBV15; j_call: TRBJ2-4; cdr3_aa: ATSRDWGAGGGNIQY
cdr3_length: 13; d_call: NA; v_call: TRBV21-1; j_call: NA; cdr3_aa: ASSITTGTPYEQY
cdr3_length: 13; d_call: TRBD2; v_call: TRBV7-3; j_call: TRBJ2-1; cdr3_aa: ASSPLAGEGHEQF
cdr3_length: 14; d_call: TRBD1; v_call: TRBV5-6; j_call: TRBJ1-1; cdr3_aa: ASSPGTGGWNTEAF
cdr3_length: 12; d_call: NA; v_call: TRBV28; j_call: TRBJ2-7; cdr3_aa: ASRSAGGRDEQY
cdr3_length: 12; d_call: NA; v_call: TRBV28; j_call: NA; cdr3_aa: ASSLGVRANEQY
cdr3_length: 13; d_call: NA; v_call: TRBV7-2; j_call: TRBJ2-5; cdr3_aa: ASSLDFRWGGQLY
cdr3_length: 16; d_call: TRBD1; v_call: TRBV6-1; j_call: TRBJ1-5; cdr3_aa: ASSEAVPTGASNQPQH
cdr3_length: 14; d_call: NA; v_call: TRBV5-1; j_call: TRBJ2-3; cdr3_aa: ASSNGLESATDTQY
cdr3_length: 15; d_call: TRBD2; v_call: TRBV5-1; j_call: TRBJ2-3; cdr3_aa: ASSLGASGSGADTQY
cdr3_length: 9; d_call: NA; v_call: TRBV6-6; j_call: TRBJ2-7; cdr3_aa: ASSQTNEQY
cdr3_length: 11; d_call: NA; v_call: TRBV5-4; j_call: TRBJ2-5; cdr3_aa: ASRKEGGETQY
cdr3_length: 11; d_call: NA; v_call: TRBV9; j_call: TRBJ2-1; cdr3_aa: ASSPQGINEQF
cdr3_length: 11; d_call: TRBD1; v_call: TRBV7-7; j_call: TRBJ2-4; cdr3_aa: ASSLGQGNIQY
cdr3_length: 10; d_call: NA; v_call: TRBV28; j_call: TRBJ1-2; cdr3_aa: ASRTVNYGYT
cdr3_length: 16; d_call: TRBD2; v_call: TRBV10-3; j_call: TRBJ2-2; cdr3_aa: ATQPETSGRMVAGELF
cdr3_length: 14; d_call: NA; v_call: TRBV5-1; j_call: TRBJ2-2; cdr3_aa: ASSLNQGGTGGELF
cdr3_length: 15; d_call: TRBD2; v_call: TRBV2; j_call: TRBJ2-3; cdr3_aa: ASNPWGGSSRTDTQY
cdr3_length: 13; d_call: TRBD2; v_call: TRBV5-4; j_call: TRBJ2-7; cdr3_aa: ASSLVRLAGDEQY
cdr3_length: 15; d_call: NA; v_call: TRBV5-1; j_call: TRBJ1-4; cdr3_aa: ASSSAPTGRTNEKLF
cdr3_length: 17; d_call: TRBD2; v_call: TRBV7-6; j_call: TRBJ2-7; cdr3_aa: ASSLNPPAGGPGSYEQY
cdr3_length: 14; d_call: TRBD1; v_call: TRBV28; j_call: TRBJ2-3; cdr3_aa: ASSRVPGQLGDTQY
cdr3_length: 11; d_call: NA; v_call: TRBV19; j_call: TRBJ1-3; cdr3_aa: ASSRQSGNTIY
cdr3_length: 13; d_call: TRBD1; v_call: TRBV7-8; j_call: TRBJ1-1; cdr3_aa: ASSLVRTGNTEAF
cdr3_length: 13; d_call: NA; v_call: TRBV27; j_call: TRBJ2-3; cdr3_aa: ASSFRTVSTDTQY
cdr3_length: 13; d_call: TRBD2; v_call: TRBV5-1; j_call: TRBJ2-1; cdr3_aa: ASSLLAGLINEQF
cdr3_length: 13; d_call: TRBD1; v_call: TRBV7-8; j_call: TRBJ2-7; cdr3_aa: ASSLPRTGYYEQY
cdr3_length: 15; d_call: NA; v_call: TRBV4-1; j_call: TRBJ2-2; cdr3_aa: ASSQGLGGSAPGELF